What follows are 12 T cell receptor beta chains derived from one specimen sequenced in a study of response to subunit inactivated influenza vaccine. Each CDR3 protein gets one entry after TCRdb re-called the RT-PCR reads with MiXCR. The sample lists approximately 200,000 distinct CDR3 sequences, 14% seen once, with roughly 26% in the top ten. The sample consisted of CD8+ T cells sorted from PBMCs, taken less than 6 days after vaccination. The receptors come from a man aged 50 to 59 who received an inactivated influenza vaccine.

The chain employs TRBV19 and TRBJ1-2, with D perhaps matching TRBD1 (5 bases). V shed 3 bases and J shed 6 bases, with 14 bases lying between them. CDR3 length: 14 residues. Germline V gene data show CDR1 as LNHDA and CDR2 as SQIVND (reference sequence). CDR3 loop: CASSIFGAEDGYTF. Here the CDR3 DNA reads TGTGCCAGTAGTATTTTCGGGGCGGAAGATGGCTACACCTTC.

This clonotype was seen ten or more times. The J gene is TRBJ2-1, the V gene TRBV11-2; 7 bases map to TRBD2. CDR1 and CDR2 (germline): SGHAT, FQNNGV. CDR3 length: 15 amino acids. Trimming took 5 bases from V and 5 from J; bases not matched to a gene: 9. The CDR3 DNA reads TGTGCCAGCAGCCCTATGTATGGGGGGGACAATGAGCAGTTCTTC. Its protein is CASSPMYGGDNEQFF.

In its sample, this clonotype was seen a few times. The genes are TRBV9 and TRBJ2-1; 7 positions agree with TRBD2. Germline CDR1 is SGDLS and CDR2 is YYNGEE. After removal of 2 bases from V and 4 bases from J, the junction contained 3 bases not matched to a gene. The CDR3 is 14 amino acids. Here the CDR3 DNA reads TGTGCCAGCAGCGTTAGCGGGCTGTACAATGAGCAGTTCTTC. It translates to CASSVSGLYNEQFF.

This chain links TRBV7-8 with TRBJ2-3, with D perhaps given as TRBD1 or TRBD2 (6 bases each). CDR3 size: 15 residues. The V end lost 5 bases, the J end lost 5 bases, and 17 bases lay between the germline ends. Germline assignment: CDR1 SGHVS and CDR2 FQNEAQ. This CDR3 reads CASSRGGQHIDTQYF. The CDR3 nucleotides are TGTGCCAGCAGCCGAGGGGGGCAGCATATAGATACGCAGTATTTT.

DNA for the CDR3: TGTGCCAGCAGCTCCCTTCCACCAGGGACAGGGGCGACAGATACGCAGTATTTT. This gives the protein CASSSLPPGTGATDTQYF. The chain is built from TRBV7-7 and TRBJ2-3; 10 bases match TRBD1. The CDR3 spans 18 residues. The V gene's germline CDR1 is SSHAT and CDR2 FNYEAQ (reference sequence). The junction had 13 bases not matched to a gene; V was cut back by 4 bases and J by 3 bases. The full variable domain, completed using reference TRBV7-7 and TRBJ2-3, is GAGVSQSPRYKVTKRGQDVTLRCDPISSHATLYWYQQALGQGPEFLTYFNYEAQPDKSGLPSDRFSAERPEGSISTLTIQRTEQRDSAMYRCASSSLPPGTGATDTQYFGPGTRLTVL.

The V and J genes are TRBV9 and TRBJ1-2; 8 nucleotides agree with TRBD1. V lost 2 bases to trimming and J lost 7 bases; unmatched junction nucleotides: 10. This CDR3 comprises 15 residues. CDR1 is SGDLS and CDR2 is YYNGEE in the germline V gene. The CDR3 DNA reads as TGTGCCAGCAGCGTTTCAGTGACAGGGGAGGGTGGCTACACCTTC. It yields the protein CASSVSVTGEGGYTF.

The V and J genes are TRBV9 and TRBJ2-5; D not certain. V lost 4 bases and J 2 bases, leaving 12 bases between the germline ends. Per the germline V gene, CDR1 is SGDLS and CDR2 is YYNGEE. The CDR3 has 14 residues. CDR3 DNA sequence: TGTGCCAGCAGCCAGACGACGCAGCAAGAGACCCAGTACTTC. Translation: CASSQTTQQETQYF.

The CDR3 DNA reads as TGTGCCACAAGATGGGCGCACACCGGGGAGCTGTTTTTT. It codes for CATRWAHTGELFF. This chain uses TRBV6-1 with TRBJ2-2; D not certain. With 10 bases removed from V and 3 bases from J, the gap between germline ends came to 12 bases. The V gene's germline CDR1 is MNHNS and CDR2 SASEGT. The CDR3 is 13 amino acids.

In regard to this clonotype: The junction differs from germline at one of its ends, possibly a read error. This chain connects TRBV20-1 to TRBJ2-7, with unresolved D. This CDR3 spans 13 amino acids. CDR1 is DFQATT, CDR2 SNEGSKA, per germline (reference sequence). In DNA form, the CDR3 reads TGCAGTGCTGAAGGTCAGGCGGCCTACGAGCAGTGCTTC. Residues: CSAEGQAAYEQCF.

The chain links TRBV9 to TRBJ2-3, with 16 bases identical to TRBD2. The V segment lost 5 bases and the J segment 6 bases; nucleotides outside the gene matches: 3. Germline values: CDR1 SGDLS, CDR2 YYNGEE. The CDR3 is 15 residues long. The CDR3 coding sequence is TGTGCCAGCAGAGGGACTAGCGGGGGGGCGGATACGCAGTATTTT. Translated, it gives CASRGTSGGADTQYF.

This clonotype was seen a handful of times. The chain is built from TRBV6-1 and TRBJ2-1, with D possibly being TRBD1 (6 bases). The CDR3 consists of 15 residues. CDR1 is MNHNS, CDR2 SASEGT, per germline. Trimming shortened V by 5 bases and J by 7 bases, and 18 bases separated the two germline ends. CDR3 coding DNA: TGTGCCAGCAGTCCGGAAGCAGGGGCCGGGAATGAGCAGTTCTTC. Encoded protein: CASSPEAGAGNEQFF.

The sample holds a few counts of this clonotype. V is TRBV6-2 or TRBV6-3 and J is TRBJ2-7; D is tentatively TRBD1 or TRBD2 (7 bases each). The CDR3 is 15 residues long. Germline V lookup: CDR1 MNHEY, CDR2 SVGEGT. Trimming removed 6 bases at V and 3 bases at J, with 18 bases between. Here the CDR3 DNA reads TGTGCCAGCAGAAAAAACGACAGGGAGGGCTACGAGCAGTACTTC. It translates to CASRKNDREGYEQYF.